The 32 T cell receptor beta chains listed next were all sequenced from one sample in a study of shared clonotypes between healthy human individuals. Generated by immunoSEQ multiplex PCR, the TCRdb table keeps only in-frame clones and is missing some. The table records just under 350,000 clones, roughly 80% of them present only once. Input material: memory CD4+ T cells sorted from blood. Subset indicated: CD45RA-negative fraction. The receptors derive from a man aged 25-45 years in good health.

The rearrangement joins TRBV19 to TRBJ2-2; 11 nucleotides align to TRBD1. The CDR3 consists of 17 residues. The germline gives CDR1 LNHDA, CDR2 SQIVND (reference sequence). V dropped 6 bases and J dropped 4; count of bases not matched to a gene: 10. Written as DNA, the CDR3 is TGTGCCAGTAGCCCCCGGACAGGGGGCGCGGGCACCGGGGAGCTGTTTTTT. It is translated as CASSPRTGGAGTGELFF.

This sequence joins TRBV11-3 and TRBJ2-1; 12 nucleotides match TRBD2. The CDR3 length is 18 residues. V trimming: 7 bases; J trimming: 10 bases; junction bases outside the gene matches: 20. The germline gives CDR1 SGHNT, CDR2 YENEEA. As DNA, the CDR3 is TGTGCCAGCAACCAGATGGCTAGCGGGAGGGCCCTACCAGGGGAGCAGTTCTTC. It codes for CASNQMASGRALPGEQFF.

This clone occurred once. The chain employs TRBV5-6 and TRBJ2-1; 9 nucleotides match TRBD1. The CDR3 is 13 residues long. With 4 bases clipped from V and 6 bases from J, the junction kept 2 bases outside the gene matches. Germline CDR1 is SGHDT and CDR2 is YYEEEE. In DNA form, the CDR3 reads TGTGCCAGCAGCAAGACAGGGGGCAATGAGCAGTTCTTC. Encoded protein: CASSKTGGNEQFF. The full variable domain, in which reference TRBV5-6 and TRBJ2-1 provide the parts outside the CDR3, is DAGVTQSPTHLIKTRGQQVTLRCSPKSGHDTVSWYQQALGQGPQFIFQYYEEEERQRGNFPDRFSGHQFPNYSSELNVNALLLGDSALYLCASSKTGGNEQFFGPGTRLTVL.

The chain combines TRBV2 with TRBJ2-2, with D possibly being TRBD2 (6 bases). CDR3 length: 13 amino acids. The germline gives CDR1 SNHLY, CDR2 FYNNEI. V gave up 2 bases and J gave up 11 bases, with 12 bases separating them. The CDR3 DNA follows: TGTGCCAGCAGTGAATCGCGGGACCTCGAGCTGTTTTTT. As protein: CASSESRDLELFF.

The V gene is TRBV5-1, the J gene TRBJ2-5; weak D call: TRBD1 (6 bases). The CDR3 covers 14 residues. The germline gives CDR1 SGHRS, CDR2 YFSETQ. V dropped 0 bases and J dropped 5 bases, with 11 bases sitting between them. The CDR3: CASSLDRAQETQYF. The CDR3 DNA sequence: TGCGCCAGCAGCTTGGACAGGGCTCAGGAGACCCAGTACTTC.

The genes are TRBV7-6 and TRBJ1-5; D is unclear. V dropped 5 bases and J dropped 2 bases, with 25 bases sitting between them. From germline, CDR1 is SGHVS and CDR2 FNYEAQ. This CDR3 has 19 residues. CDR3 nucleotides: TGTGCCAGCAGCACCCGGTTAGTAGCGGAGGTAATATGCAATCAGCCCCAGCATTTT. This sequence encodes CASSTRLVAEVICNQPQHF. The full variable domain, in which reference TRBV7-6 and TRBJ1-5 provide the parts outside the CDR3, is GAGVSQSPRYKVTKRGQDVALRCDPISGHVSLYWYRQALGQGPEFLTYFNYEAQQDKSGLPNDRFSAERPEGSISTLTIQRTEQRDSAMYRCASSTRLVAEVICNQPQHFGDGTRLSIL.

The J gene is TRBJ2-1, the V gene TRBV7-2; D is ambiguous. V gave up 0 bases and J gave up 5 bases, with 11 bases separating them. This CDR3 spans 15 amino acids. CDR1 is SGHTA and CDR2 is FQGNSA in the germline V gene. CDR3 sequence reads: CASSLANYRDNEQFF. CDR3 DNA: TGTGCCAGCAGCTTAGCCAACTACCGGGACAATGAGCAGTTCTTC.

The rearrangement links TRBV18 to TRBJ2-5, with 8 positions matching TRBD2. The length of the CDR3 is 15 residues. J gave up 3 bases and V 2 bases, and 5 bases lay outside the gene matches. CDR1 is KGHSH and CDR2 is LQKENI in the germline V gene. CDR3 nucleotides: TGTGCCAGCTCACCAGCACTAGCGGACAAAGAGACCCAGTACTTC. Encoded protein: CASSPALADKETQYF.

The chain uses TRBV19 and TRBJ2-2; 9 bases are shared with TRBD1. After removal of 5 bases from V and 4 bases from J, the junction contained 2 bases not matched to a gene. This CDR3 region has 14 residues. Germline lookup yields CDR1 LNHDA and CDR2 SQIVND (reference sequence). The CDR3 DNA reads TGTGCCAGTAGTCCGGGACAGGGCACCGGGGAGCTGTTTTTT. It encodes CASSPGQGTGELFF.

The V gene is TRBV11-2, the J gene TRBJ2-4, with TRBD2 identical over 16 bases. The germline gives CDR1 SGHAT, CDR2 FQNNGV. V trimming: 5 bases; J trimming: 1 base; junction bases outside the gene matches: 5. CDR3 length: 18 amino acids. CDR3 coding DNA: TGTGCCAGCAGCCGGGGACTAGCGGGAGGGCCGGCCAAAAACATTCAGTACTTC. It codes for CASSRGLAGGPAKNIQYF.

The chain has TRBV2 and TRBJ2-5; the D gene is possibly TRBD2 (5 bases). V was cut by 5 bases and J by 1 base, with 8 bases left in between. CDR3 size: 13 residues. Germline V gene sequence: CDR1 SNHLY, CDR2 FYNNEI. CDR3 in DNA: TGTGCCAGCAGTCGGGGTATCCAAGAGACCCAGTACTTC. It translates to CASSRGIQETQYF.

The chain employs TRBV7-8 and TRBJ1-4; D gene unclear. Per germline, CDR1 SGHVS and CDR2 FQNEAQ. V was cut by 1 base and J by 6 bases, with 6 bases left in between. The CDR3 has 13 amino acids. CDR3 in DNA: TGTGCCAGCAGCTTAGACTCTTATGAAAAACTGTTTTTT. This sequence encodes CASSLDSYEKLFF.

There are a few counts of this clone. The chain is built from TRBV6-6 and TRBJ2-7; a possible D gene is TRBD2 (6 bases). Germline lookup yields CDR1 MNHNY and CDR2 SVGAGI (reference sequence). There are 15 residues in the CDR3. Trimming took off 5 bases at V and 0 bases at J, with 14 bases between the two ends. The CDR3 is CASSAGRQGSYEQYF. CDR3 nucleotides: TGTGCCAGCAGTGCGGGACGCCAGGGCTCCTACGAGCAGTACTTC.

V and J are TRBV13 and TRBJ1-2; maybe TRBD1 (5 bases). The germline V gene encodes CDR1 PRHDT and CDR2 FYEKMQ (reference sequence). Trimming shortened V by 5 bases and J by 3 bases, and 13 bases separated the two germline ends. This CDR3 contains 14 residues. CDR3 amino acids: CASSLRDGDYGYTF. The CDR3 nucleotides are TGTGCCAGCAGCCTCCGGGACGGAGACTATGGCTACACCTTC.

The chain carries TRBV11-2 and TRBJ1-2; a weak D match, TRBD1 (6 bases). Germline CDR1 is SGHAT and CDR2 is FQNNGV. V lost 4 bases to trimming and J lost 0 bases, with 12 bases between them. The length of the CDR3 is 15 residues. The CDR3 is CASSSRGAPNYGYTF. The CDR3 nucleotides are TGTGCCAGCAGCTCACGGGGGGCCCCTAACTATGGCTACACCTTC.

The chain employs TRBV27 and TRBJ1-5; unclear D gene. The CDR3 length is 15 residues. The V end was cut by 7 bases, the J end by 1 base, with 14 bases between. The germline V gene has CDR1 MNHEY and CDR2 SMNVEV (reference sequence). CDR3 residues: CASTKEDRSNQPQHF. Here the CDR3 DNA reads TGTGCCAGCACAAAGGAGGATCGGAGCAATCAGCCCCAGCATTTT.

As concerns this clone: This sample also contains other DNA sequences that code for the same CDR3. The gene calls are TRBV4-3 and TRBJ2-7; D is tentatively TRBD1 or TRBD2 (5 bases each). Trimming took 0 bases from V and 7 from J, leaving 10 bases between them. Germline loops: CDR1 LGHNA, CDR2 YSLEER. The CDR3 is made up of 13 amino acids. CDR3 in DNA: TGCGCCAGCAGCCAAGATCATGGGGGTGAGCAGTACTTC. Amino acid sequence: CASSQDHGGEQYF.

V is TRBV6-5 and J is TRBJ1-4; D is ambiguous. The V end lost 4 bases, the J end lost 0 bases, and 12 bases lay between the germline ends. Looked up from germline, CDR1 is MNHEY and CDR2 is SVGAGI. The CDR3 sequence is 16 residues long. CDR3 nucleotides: TGTGCCAGCAGTTTATCTTCTTTAGCAACTAATGAAAAACTGTTTTTT. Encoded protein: CASSLSSLATNEKLFF.

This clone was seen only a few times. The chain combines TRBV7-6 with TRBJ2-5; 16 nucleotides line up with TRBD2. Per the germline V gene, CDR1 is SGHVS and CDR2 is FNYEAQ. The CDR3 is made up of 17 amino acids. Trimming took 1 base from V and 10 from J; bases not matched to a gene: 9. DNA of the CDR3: TGTGCCAGCAGCTTAGTTGGGACTAGCGGGAGGGGAATGAGCCAGTACTTC. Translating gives CASSLVGTSGRGMSQYF. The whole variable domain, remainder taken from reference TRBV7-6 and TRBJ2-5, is GAGVSQSPRYKVTKRGQDVALRCDPISGHVSLYWYRQALGQGPEFLTYFNYEAQQDKSGLPNDRFSAERPEGSISTLTIQRTEQRDSAMYRCASSLVGTSGRGMSQYFGPGTRLLVL.

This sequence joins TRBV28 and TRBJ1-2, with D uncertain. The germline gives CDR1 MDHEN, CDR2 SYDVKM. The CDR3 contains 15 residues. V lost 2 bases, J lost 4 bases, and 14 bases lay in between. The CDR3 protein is CASSLRRVGSYGYTF. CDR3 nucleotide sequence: TGTGCCAGCAGTTTACGAAGGGTAGGCAGCTATGGCTACACCTTC.

In DNA form, the CDR3 reads TGTGCCAGCAGCCGGAGCTACGAGCAGTACTTC. Encoded protein: CASSRSYEQYF. This chain joins TRBV6-1 and TRBJ2-7; no definite D call. Between the trimmed V and J ends, which lost 6 bases and 3 bases, there was a span of 6 bases. This CDR3 region has 11 residues. Per the germline V gene, CDR1 is MNHNS and CDR2 is SASEGT.

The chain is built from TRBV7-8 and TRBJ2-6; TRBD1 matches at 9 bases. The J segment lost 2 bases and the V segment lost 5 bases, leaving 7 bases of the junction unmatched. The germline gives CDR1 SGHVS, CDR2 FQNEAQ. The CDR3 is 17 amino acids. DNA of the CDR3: TGTGCCAGCAGCAACCGGGACAGGGTGGCTGGGGCCAACGTCCTGACTTTC. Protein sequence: CASSNRDRVAGANVLTF.

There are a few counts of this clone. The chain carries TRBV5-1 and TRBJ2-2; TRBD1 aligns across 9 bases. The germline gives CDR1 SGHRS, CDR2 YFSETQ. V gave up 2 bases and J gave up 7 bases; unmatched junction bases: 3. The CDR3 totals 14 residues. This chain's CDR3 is CASSLQGASGELFF. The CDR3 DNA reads TGCGCCAGCAGCTTACAGGGGGCAAGCGGGGAGCTGTTTTTT.

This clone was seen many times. CDR3 region: CASSEAGSSYNEQFF. DNA of the CDR3: TGCGCCAGCAGTGAAGCGGGAAGCTCCTACAATGAGCAGTTCTTC. The chain carries TRBV10-1 and TRBJ2-1; 7 positions agree with TRBD2. This CDR3 has 15 amino acids. Trimming cost V 3 bases and J 0 bases; bases outside gene matches: 2. From germline, CDR1 is WNHNN and CDR2 SYGVQD (reference sequence).

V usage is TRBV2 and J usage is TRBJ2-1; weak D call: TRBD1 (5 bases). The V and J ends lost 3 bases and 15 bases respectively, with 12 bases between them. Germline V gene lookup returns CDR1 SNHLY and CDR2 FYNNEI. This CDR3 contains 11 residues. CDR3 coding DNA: TGTGCCAGCAGTGACTTCAGGGAACCGTTCTTC. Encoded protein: CASSDFREPFF. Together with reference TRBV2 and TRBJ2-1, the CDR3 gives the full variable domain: EPEVTQTPSHQVTQMGQEVILRCVPISNHLYFYWYRQILGQKVEFLVSFYNNEISEKSEIFDDQFSVERPDGSNFTLKIRSTKLEDSAMYFCASSDFREPFFGPGTRLTVL.

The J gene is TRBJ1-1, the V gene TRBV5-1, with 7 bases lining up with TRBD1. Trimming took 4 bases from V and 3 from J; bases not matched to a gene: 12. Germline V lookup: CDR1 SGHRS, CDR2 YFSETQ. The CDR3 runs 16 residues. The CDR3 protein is CASSSIPGGRDTEAFF. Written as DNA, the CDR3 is TGCGCCAGCAGCAGCATTCCAGGGGGGAGGGACACTGAAGCTTTCTTT.

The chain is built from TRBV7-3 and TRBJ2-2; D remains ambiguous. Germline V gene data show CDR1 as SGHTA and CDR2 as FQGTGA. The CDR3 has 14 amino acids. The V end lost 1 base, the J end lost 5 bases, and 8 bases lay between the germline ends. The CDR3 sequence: CASSLKFGTGELFF. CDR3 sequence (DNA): TGTGCCAGCAGCTTAAAGTTCGGGACCGGGGAGCTGTTTTTT.

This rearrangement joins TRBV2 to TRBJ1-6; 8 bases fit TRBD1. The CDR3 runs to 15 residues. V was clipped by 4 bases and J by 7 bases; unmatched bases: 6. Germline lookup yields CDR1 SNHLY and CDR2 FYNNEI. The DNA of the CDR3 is TGTGCCAGCAGTGGTACGGCAGGGGGCAATTCACCCCTCCACTTT. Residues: CASSGTAGGNSPLHF. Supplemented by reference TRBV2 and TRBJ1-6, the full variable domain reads EPEVTQTPSHQVTQMGQEVILRCVPISNHLYFYWYRQILGQKVEFLVSFYNNEISEKSEIFDDQFSVERPDGSNFTLKIRSTKLEDSAMYFCASSGTAGGNSPLHFGNGTRLTVT.

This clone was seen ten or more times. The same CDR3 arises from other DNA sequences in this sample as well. The DNA for the CDR3 is TGCGCCAGCAGCTTAGCGACCACCTACAATGAGCAGTTCTTC. Its protein product is CASSLATTYNEQFF. The chain recombines TRBV5-1 with TRBJ2-1, with D unclear. This CDR3 has 14 amino acids. CDR1 and CDR2 (germline): SGHRS, YFSETQ. Trimming took off 2 bases at V and 2 bases at J, with 8 bases between the two ends.

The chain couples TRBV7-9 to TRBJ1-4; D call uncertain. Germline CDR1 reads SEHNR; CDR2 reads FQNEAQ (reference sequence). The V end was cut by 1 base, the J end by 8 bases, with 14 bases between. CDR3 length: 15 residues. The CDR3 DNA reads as TGTGCCAGCAGCTTAGAATCCGGTTGGGAGGAAAAACTGTTTTTT. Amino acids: CASSLESGWEEKLFF. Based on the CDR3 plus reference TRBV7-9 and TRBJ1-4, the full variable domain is DTGVSQNPRHKITKRGQNVTFRCDPISEHNRLYWYRQTLGQGPEFLTYFQNEAQLEKSRLLSDRFSAERPKGSFSTLEIQRTEQGDSAMYLCASSLESGWEEKLFFGSGTQLSVL.

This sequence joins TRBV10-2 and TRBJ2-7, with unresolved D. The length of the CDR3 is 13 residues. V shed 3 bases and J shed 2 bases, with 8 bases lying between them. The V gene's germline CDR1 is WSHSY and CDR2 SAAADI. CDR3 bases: TGCGCCAGCAGTGACCCACCCCCCTACGAGCAGTACTTC. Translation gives CASSDPPPYEQYF.

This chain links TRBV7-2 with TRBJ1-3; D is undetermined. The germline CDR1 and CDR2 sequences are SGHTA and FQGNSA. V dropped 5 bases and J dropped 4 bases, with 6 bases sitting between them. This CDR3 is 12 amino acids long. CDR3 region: CASSKGGNTIYF. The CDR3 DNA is TGTGCCAGCAGCAAAGGGGGAAACACCATATATTTT.